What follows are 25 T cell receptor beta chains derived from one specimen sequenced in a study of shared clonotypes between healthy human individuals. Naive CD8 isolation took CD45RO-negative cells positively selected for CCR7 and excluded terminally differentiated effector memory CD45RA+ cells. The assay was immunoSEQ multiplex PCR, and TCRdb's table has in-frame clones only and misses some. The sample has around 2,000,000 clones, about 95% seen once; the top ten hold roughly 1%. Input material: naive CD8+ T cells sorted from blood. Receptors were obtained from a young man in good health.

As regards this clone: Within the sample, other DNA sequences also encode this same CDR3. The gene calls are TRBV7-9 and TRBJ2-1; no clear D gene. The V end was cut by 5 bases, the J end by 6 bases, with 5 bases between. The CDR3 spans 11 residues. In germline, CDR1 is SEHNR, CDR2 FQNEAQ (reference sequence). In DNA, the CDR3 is TGTGCCAGCAGCCCCAGCAATGAGCAGTTCTTC. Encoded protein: CASSPSNEQFF.

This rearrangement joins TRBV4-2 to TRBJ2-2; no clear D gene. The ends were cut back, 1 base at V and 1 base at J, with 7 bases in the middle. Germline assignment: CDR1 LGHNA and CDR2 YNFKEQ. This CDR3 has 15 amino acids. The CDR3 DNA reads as TGTGCCAGCAGCCAAGGAACAGAGAACACCGGGGAGCTGTTTTTT. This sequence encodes CASSQGTENTGELFF.

CDR3 sequence (DNA): TGTGCCAGCAGCCTCTACAACGCCCCAGGAGGAGAGACCCAGTACTTC. Its protein is CASSLYNAPGGETQYF. This chain links TRBV5-6 with TRBJ2-5, with D tentatively TRBD2 (5 bases). CDR1 SGHDT and CDR2 YYEEEE come from the germline V gene. The CDR3 totals 16 residues. The V end lost 4 bases, the J end lost 4 bases, and 20 bases lay between the germline ends.

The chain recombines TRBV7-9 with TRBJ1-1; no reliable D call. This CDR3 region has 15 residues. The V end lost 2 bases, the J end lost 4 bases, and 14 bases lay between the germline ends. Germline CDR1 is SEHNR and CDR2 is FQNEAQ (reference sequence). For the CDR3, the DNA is TGTGCCAGCAGCTTACCGACCGGGTTGGGCACTGAAGCTTTCTTT. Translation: CASSLPTGLGTEAFF.

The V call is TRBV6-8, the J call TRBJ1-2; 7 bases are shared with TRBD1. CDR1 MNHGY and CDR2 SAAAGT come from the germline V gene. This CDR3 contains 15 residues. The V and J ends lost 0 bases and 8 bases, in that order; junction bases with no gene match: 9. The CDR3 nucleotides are TGTGCCAGCAGTTACTCAACAGGGGTGTTTTCGGGCTACACCTTC. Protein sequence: CASSYSTGVFSGYTF.

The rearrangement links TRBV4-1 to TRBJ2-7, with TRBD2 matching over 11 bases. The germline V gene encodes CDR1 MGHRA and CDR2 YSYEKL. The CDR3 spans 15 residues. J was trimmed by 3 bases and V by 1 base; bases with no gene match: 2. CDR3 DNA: TGCGCCAGCAGCCAAGTGACTAGCGGGATCTACGAGCAGTACTTC. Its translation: CASSQVTSGIYEQYF.

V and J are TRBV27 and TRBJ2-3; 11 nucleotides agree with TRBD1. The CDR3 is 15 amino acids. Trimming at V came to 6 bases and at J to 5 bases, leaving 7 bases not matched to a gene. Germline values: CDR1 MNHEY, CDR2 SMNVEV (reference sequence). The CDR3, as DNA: TGTGCCAGCAGCAGCCGGGACAGGGGGGGAGATACGCAGTATTTT. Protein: CASSSRDRGGDTQYF.

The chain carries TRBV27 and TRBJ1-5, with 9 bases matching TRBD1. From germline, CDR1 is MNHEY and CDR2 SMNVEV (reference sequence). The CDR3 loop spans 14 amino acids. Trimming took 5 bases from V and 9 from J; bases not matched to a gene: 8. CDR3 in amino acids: CASSPGTGPWPQHF. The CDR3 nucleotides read TGTGCCAGCAGTCCGGGGACAGGGCCTTGGCCCCAGCATTTT.

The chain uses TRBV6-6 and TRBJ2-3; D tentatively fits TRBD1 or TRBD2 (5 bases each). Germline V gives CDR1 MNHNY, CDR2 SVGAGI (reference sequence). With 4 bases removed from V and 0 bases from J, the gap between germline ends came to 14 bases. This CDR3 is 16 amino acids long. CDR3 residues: CASSSYRDPSTDTQYF. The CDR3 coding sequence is TGTGCCAGCAGTTCTTACCGGGACCCAAGCACAGATACGCAGTATTTT.

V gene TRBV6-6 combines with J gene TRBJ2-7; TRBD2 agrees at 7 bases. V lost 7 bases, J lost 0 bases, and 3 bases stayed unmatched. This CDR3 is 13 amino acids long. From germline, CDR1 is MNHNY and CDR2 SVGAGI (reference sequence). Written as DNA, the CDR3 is TGTGCCAGCACTGCGGGGGTCTCCTACGAGCAGTACTTC. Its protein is CASTAGVSYEQYF.

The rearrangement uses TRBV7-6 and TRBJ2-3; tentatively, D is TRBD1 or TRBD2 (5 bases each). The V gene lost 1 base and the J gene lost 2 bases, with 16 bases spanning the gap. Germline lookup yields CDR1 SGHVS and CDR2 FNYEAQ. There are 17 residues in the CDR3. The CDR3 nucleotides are TGTGCCAGCAGCTTAGTAACCGGGGCAGGGATCACAGATACGCAGTATTTT. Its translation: CASSLVTGAGITDTQYF.

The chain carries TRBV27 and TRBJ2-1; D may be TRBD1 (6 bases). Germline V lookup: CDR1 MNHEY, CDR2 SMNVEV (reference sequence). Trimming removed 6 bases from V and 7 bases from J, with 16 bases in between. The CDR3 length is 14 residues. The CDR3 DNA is TGTGCCAGCAGCCTAACACAGGGCAATAATGAGCAGTTCTTC. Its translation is CASSLTQGNNEQFF.

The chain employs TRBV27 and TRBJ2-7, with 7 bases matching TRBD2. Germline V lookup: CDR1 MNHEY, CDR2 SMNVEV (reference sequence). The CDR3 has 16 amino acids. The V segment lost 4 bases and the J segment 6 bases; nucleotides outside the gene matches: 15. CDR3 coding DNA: TGTGCCAGCAGTTCCTTTTATGTGGCTAGCGGACTCGAGCAGTACTTC. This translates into CASSSFYVASGLEQYF.

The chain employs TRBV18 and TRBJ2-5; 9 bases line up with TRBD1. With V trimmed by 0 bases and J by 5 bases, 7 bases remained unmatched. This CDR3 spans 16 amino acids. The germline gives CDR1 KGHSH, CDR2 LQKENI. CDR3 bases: TGTGCCAGCTCACCACCTCTAGGACAGGGGTGGGAGACCCAGTACTTC. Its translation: CASSPPLGQGWETQYF. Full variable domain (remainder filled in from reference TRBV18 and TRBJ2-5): NAGVMQNPRHLVRRRGQEARLRCSPMKGHSHVYWYRQLPEEGLKFMVYLQKENIIDESGMPKERFSAEFPKEGPSILRIQQVVRGDSAAYFCASSPPLGQGWETQYFGPGTRLLVL.

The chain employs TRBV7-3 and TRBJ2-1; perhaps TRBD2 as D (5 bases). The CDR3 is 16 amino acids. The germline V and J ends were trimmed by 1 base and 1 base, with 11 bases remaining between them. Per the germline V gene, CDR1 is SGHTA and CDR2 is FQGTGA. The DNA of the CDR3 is TGTGCCAGCAGCTTAAACCGGGAATCTTCCTACAATGAGCAGTTCTTC. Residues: CASSLNRESSYNEQFF.

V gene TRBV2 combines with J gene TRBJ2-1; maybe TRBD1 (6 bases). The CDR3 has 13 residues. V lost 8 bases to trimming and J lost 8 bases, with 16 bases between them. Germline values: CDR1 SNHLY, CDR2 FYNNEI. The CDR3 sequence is CASRDILADEQFF. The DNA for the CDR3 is TGTGCCAGCCGGGACATCCTTGCGGATGAGCAGTTCTTC.

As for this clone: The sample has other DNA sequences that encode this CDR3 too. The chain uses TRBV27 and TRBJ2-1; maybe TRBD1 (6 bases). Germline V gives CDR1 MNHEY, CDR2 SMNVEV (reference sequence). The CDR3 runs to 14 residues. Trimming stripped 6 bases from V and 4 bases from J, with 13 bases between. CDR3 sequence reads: CASSPRGSYNEQFF. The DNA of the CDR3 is TGTGCCAGCAGCCCTAGGGGGAGTTACAATGAGCAGTTCTTC.

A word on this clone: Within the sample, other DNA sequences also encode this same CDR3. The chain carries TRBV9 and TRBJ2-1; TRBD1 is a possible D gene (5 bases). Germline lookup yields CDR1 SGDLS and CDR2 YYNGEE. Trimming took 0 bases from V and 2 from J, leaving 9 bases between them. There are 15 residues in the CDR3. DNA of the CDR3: TGTGCCAGCAGCGTAGAGGCAGGGCCCTACAATGAGCAGTTCTTC. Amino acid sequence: CASSVEAGPYNEQFF. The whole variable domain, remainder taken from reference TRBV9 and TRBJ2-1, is DSGVTQTPKHLITATGQRVTLRCSPRSGDLSVYWYQQSLDQGLQFLIQYYNGEERAKGNILERFSAQQFPDLHSELNLSSLELGDSALYFCASSVEAGPYNEQFFGPGTRLTVL.

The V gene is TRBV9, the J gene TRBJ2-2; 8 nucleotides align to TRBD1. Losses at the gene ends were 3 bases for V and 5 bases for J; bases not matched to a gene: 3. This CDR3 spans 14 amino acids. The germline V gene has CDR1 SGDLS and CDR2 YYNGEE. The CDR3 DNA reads TGTGCCAGCAGCGAGACAGGGGAAACCGGGGAGCTGTTTTTT. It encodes CASSETGETGELFF.

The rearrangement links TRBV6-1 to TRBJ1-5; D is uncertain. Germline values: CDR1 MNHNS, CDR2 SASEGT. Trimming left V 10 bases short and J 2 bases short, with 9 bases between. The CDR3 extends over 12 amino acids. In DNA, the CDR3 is TGTGCCACCACCGGTGGCAATCAGCCCCAGCATTTT. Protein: CATTGGNQPQHF.

This CDR3 reads CASSHGQGKGYGYTF. CDR3 bases: TGTGCCAGCAGTCACGGACAGGGGAAGGGCTATGGCTACACCTTC. This sequence joins TRBV27 and TRBJ1-2, with TRBD1 matching over 9 bases. The CDR3 covers 15 residues. Trimming removed 5 bases from V and 4 bases from J; junction bases left unmatched: 8. Germline V gene lookup returns CDR1 MNHEY and CDR2 SMNVEV (reference sequence).

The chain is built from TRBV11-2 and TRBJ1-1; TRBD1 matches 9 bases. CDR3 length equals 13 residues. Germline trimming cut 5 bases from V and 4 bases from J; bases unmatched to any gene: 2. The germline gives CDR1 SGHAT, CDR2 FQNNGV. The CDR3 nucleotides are TGTGCCAGCAGCCGGGGACAGGGCACTGAAGCTTTCTTT. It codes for CASSRGQGTEAFF.

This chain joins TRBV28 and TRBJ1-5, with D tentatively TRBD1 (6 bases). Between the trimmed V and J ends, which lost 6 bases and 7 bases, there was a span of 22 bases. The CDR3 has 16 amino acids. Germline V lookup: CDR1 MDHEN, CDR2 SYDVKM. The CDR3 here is CASSPGAGGVEQPQHF. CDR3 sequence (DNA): TGTGCCAGCAGCCCGGGGGCGGGAGGGGTGGAACAGCCCCAGCATTTT.

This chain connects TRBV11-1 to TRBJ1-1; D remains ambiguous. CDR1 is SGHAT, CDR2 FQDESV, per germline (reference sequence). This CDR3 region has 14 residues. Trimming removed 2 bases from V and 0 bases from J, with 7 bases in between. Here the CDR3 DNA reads TGTGCCAGCAGCTTAACCGTCTTGAACACTGAAGCTTTCTTT. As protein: CASSLTVLNTEAFF.

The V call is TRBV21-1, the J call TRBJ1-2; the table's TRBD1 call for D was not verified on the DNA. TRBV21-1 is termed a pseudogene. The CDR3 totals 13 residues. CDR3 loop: CASSYRGADGYTF. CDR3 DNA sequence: TGTGCCAGCAGCTATAGGGGCGCAGATGGCTACACCTTC.